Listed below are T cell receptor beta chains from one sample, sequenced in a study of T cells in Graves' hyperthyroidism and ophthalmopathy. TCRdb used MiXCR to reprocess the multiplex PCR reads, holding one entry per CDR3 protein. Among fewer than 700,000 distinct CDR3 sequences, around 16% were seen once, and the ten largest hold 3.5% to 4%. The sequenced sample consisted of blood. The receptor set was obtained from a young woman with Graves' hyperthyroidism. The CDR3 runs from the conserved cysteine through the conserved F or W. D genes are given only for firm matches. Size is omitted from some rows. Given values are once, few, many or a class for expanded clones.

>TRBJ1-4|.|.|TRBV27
CASGEWTATNEKLFF
TGTGCCAGCGGAGAGTGGACCGCAACTAATGAAAAACTGTTTTTT
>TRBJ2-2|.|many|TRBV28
CASRHSYTGELFF
TGTGCCAGCAGGCACTCTTACACCGGGGAGCTGTTTTTT
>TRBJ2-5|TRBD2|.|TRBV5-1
CASSLGLFGRARETQYF
TGCGCCAGCAGCTTGGGCCTTTTCGGGAGGGCCCGAGAGACCCAGTACTTC
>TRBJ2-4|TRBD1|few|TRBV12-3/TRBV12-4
CASSLRQGINIQYF
TGTGCCAGCAGTCTCCGACAGGGAATAAACATTCAGTACTTC
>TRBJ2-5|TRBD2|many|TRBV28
CASSSSGRGAETQYF
TGTGCCAGCAGCTCTAGCGGGAGGGGGGCAGAGACCCAGTACTTC
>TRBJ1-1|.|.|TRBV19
CASSIVGRGMNTEAFF
TGTGCCAGTAGTATAGTAGGGCGGGGCATGAACACTGAAGCTTTCTTT
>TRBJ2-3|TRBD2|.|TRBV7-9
CASSTGLANTDTQYF
TGCGCCAGCAGCACAGGACTAGCCAACACAGATACGCAGTATTTT
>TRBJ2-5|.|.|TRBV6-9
CASSYIGAETQYF
TGTGCCAGCAGTTATATCGGTGCGGAGACCCAGTACTTC
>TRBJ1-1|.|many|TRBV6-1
CASSYGPIEAFF
TGTGCCAGCAGCTATGGGCCTATTGAAGCTTTCTTT
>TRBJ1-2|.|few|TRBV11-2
CASSSRVFYGYTF
TGTGCCAGCAGCTCAAGGGTGTTCTATGGCTACACCTTC
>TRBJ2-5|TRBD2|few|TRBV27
CASSLGLAGNQETQYF
TGTGCCAGCAGTCTCGGACTAGCGGGCAACCAAGAGACCCAGTACTTC
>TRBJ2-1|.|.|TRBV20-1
CSGARFSEQFF
TGCAGCGGGGCCCGTTTTAGTGAGCAGTTCTTC
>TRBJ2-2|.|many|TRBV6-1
CASSERSTGELFF
TGTGCCAGCAGTGAAAGGAGCACCGGGGAGCTGTTTTTT
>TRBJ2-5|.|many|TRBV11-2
CASSLAPDNGETQYF
TGTGCCAGCAGCTTAGCCCCGGACAATGGTGAGACCCAGTACTTC
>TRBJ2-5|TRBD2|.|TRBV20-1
CSARSSGIGETQYF
TGCAGTGCTAGAAGTAGCGGGATTGGAGAGACCCAGTACTTC
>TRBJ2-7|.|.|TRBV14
CASSQDEVKGPYEQYF
TGTGCCAGCAGCCAAGATGAAGTAAAGGGGCCCTACGAGCAGTACTTC
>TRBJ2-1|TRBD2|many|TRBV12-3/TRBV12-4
CATISGLAGATEQFF
TGTGCCACCATTTCTGGGCTAGCGGGAGCCACTGAGCAGTTCTTC
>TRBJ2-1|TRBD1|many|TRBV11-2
CASSFIDRGNYNEQFF
TGTGCCAGCAGCTTTATAGACAGGGGGAACTACAATGAGCAGTTCTTC
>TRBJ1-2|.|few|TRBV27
CASSFRGHLNYGYTF
TGTGCCAGCAGTTTCAGGGGACACCTGAACTATGGCTACACCTTC
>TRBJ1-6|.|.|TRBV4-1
CASSVGNNSPLHF
TGCGCCAGCAGCGTAGGGAATAATTCACCCCTCCACTTT
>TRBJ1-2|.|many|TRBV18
CASSPATGNYGYTF
TGTGCCAGCTCACCCGCTACAGGAAACTATGGCTACACCTTC
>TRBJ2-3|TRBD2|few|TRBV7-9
CASSLLAGGPLSTDTQYF
TGTGCCAGCAGCTTACTAGCGGGAGGTCCCCTATCCACAGATACGCAGTATTTT
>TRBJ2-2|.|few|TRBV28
CASSLWGVGEIGELFF
TGTGCCAGCAGTTTGTGGGGAGTGGGTGAAATCGGGGAGCTGTTTTTT
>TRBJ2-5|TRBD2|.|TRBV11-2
CASCPSGSILGGETQYF
TGTGCCAGCTGCCCCAGCGGGAGTATACTAGGCGGAGAGACCCAGTACTTC
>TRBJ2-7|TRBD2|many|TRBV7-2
CASSLVAGYEQYF
TGTGCCAGCAGCTTGGTAGCGGGATACGAGCAGTACTTC
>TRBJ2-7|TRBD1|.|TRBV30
CAWRWDRGPYEQYF
TGTGCCTGGAGGTGGGACAGGGGGCCATACGAGCAGTACTTC
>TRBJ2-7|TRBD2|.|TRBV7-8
CASSLSSGRAWEQYF
TGTGCCAGCAGCTTAAGTAGCGGGAGGGCCTGGGAGCAGTACTTC
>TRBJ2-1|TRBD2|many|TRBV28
CASSSGREYNEQFF
TGTGCCAGCTCCAGCGGGAGAGAGTACAATGAGCAGTTCTTC
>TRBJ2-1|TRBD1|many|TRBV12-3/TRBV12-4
CASSYGQGYNEQFF
TGTGCCAGCAGCTACGGACAGGGCTACAATGAGCAGTTCTTC
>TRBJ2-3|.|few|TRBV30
CAESAGDGTDTQYF
TGTGCCGAGAGCGCAGGCGACGGCACAGATACGCAGTATTTT
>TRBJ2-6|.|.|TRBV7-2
CASSPFPRTGNVLTF
TGTGCCAGCAGCCCTTTCCCCCGGACGGGAAACGTCCTGACTTTC
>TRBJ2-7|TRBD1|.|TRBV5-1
CASSLVPGQGYEQYF
TGCGCCAGCAGCTTGGTCCCGGGACAGGGTTACGAGCAGTACTTC
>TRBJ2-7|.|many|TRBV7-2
CASSLFLGEGYEQYF
TGTGCCAGCAGCTTATTTCTGGGAGAGGGCTACGAGCAGTACTTC
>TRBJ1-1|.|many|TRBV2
CASTGDYTEAFF
TGTGCCAGCACAGGGGATTACACTGAAGCTTTCTTT
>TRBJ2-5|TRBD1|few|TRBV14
CASSQAGSQGVYF
TGTGCCAGCAGCCAAGCAGGCAGCCAGGGGGTGTACTTC
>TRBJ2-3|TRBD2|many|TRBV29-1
CSVVWLAGFRDTQYF
TGCAGCGTTGTGTGGCTAGCGGGATTCAGGGATACGCAGTATTTT
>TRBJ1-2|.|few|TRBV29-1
CSVEAGSNYGYTF
TGCAGCGTTGAAGCAGGATCTAACTATGGCTACACCTTC
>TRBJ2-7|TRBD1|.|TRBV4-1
CASSPTGPSDEQYF
TGCGCCAGCAGCCCGACAGGGCCGAGCGACGAGCAGTACTTC
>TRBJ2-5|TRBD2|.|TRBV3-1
CASSQDDGLAGGPLETQYF
TGTGCCAGCAGCCAAGATGACGGACTAGCGGGAGGGCCGTTGGAGACCCAGTACTTC
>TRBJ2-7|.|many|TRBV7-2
CASSLATAGPSYEQYF
TGTGCCAGCAGCTTAGCCACGGCAGGGCCGAGCTACGAGCAGTACTTC
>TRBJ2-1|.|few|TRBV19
CASSKTGNNEQFF
TGTGCCAGTAGTAAGACAGGAAATAATGAGCAGTTCTTC
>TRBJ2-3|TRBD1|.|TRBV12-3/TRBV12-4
CASRRQGAVDTQYF
TGTGCCAGCAGACGACAGGGGGCGGTAGATACGCAGTATTTT
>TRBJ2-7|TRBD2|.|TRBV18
CASSPQRLAGAYEQYF
TGTGCCAGCTCACCGCAGAGGCTAGCGGGAGCTTACGAGCAGTACTTC
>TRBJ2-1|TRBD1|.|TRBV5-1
CASSLTGTGDEFF
TGCGCCAGCAGCTTAACCGGGACAGGTGATGAGTTCTTC
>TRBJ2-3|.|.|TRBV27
CASRRVVSTDTQYF
TGTGCCAGCAGGCGGGTCGTAAGCACAGATACGCAGTATTTT
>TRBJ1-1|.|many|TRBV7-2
CASSRTRDANTEAFF
TGTGCCAGCAGCCGGACCAGGGACGCGAACACTGAAGCTTTCTTT
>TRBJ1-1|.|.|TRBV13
CASSHGTQNTEAFF
TGTGCCAGCAGCCATGGGACGCAGAACACTGAAGCTTTCTTT
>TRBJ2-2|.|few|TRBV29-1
CSVGGGGRRGPGELFF
TGCAGCGTTGGGGGAGGCGGACGGAGAGGGCCCGGGGAGCTGTTTTTT
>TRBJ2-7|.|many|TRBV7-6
CASSLDSGQRQYF
TGTGCCAGCAGCTTAGACTCCGGGCAGAGGCAGTACTTC
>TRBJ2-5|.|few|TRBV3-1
CASSSRGTTETQYF
TGTGCCAGCAGTTCAAGGGGGACTACGGAGACCCAGTACTTC
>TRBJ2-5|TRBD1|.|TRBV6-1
CASSGDQGGLETQYF
TGTGCCAGCAGTGGCGACCAAGGGGGCTTAGAGACCCAGTACTTC
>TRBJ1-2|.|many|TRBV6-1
CASSPQAPYGYTF
TGTGCCAGCAGTCCACAGGCTCCGTATGGCTACACCTTC
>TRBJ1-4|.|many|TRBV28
CASSLRVSGEKLFF
TGTGCCAGCAGTCTCCGGGTCTCAGGAGAAAAACTGTTTTTT